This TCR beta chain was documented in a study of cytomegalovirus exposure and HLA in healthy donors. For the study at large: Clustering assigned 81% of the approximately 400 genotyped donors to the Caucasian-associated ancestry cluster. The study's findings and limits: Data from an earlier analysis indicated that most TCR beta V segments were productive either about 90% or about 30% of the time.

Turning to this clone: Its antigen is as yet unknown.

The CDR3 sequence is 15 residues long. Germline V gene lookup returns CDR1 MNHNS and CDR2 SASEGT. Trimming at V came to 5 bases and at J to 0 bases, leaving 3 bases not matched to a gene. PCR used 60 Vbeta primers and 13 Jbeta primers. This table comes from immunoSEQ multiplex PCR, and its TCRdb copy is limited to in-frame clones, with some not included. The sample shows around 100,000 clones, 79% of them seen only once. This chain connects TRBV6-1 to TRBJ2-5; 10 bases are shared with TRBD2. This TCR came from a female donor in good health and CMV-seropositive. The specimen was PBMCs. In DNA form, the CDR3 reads TGTGCCAGCAGTCGGACTAGCGGTTACCAAGAGACCCAGTACTTC. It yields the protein CASSRTSGYQETQYF.